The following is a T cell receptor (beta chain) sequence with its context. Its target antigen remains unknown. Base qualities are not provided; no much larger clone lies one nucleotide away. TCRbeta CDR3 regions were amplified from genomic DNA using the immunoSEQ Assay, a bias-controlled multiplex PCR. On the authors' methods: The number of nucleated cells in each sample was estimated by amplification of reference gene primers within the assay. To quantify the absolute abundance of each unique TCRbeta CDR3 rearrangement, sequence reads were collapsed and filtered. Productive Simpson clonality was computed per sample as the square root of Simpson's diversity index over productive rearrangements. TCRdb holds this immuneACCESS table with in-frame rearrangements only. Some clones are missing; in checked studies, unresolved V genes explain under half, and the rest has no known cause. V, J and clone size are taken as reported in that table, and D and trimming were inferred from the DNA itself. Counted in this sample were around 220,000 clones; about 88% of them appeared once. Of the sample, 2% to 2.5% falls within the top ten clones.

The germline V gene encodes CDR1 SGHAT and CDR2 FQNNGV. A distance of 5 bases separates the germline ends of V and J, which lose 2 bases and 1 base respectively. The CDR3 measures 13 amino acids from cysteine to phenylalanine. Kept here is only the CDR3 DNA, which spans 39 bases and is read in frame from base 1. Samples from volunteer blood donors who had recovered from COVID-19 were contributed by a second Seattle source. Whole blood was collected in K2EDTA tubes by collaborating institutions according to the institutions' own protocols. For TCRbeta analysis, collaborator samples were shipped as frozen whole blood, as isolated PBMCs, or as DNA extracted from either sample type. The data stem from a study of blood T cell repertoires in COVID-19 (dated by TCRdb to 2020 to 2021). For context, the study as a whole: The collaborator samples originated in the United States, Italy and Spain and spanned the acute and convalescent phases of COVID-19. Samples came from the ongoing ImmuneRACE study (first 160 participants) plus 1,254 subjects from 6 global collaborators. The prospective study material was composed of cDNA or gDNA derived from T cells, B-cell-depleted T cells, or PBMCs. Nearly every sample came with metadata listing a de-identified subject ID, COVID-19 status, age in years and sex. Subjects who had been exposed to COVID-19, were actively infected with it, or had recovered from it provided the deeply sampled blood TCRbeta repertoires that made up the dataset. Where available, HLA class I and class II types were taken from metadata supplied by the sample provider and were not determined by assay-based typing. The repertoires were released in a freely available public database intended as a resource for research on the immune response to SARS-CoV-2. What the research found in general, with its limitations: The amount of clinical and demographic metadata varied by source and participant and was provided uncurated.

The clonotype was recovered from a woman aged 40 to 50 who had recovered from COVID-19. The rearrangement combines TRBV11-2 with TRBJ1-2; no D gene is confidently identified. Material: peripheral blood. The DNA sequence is TGTGCCAGCAGCTTACAGTTTAACTATGGCTACACCTTC. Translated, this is CASSLQFNYGYTF.